The next 2 T cell receptor beta chains were all read from a single sample in a study of blood T cell repertoires in COVID-19. Method: immunoSEQ multiplex PCR; TCRdb's copy keeps in-frame clones and lacks some. The sample has around 250,000 clones, approximately 78% seen once. The source material was PBMCs or T cells enriched from blood (not recorded which). The receptors here all came from a middle-aged man who had been exposed to COVID-19.

The genes are TRBV3-1 (or the pseudogene TRBV3-2) and TRBJ1-5; unclear D gene. In germline, CDR1 is LGHDT, CDR2 YNNKEL (reference sequence). With 1 base removed from V and 4 bases from J, the gap between germline ends came to 14 bases. The CDR3 is 16 amino acids. The CDR3: CASSQGELIGNQPQHF. For the CDR3, the DNA is TGTGCCAGCAGCCAAGGGGAGCTTATTGGGAATCAGCCCCAGCATTTT.

This clone appeared once. The V gene is TRBV7-9, the J gene TRBJ2-7; tentative D call: TRBD1 (5 bases). The V gene lost 5 bases and the J gene lost 6 bases, with 14 bases spanning the gap. Germline loops: CDR1 SEHNR, CDR2 FQNEAQ (reference sequence). This CDR3 region has 13 residues. The CDR3 coding sequence is TGTGCCAGCAGCCCCGATAGGGGTGGCGAGCAGTACTTC. It translates to CASSPDRGGEQYF.